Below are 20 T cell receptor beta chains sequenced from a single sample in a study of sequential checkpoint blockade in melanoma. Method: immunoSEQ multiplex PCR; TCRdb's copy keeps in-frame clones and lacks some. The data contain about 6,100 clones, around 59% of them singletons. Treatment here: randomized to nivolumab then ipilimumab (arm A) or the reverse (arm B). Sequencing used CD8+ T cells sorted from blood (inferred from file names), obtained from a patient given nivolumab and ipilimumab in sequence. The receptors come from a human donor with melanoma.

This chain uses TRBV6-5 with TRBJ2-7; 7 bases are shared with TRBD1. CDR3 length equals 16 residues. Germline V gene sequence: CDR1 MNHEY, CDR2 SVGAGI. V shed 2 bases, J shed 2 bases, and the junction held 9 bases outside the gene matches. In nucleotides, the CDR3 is TGTGCCAGCAGTTACGGGGCTGGGGACAGCGCCTACGAGCAGTACTTC. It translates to CASSYGAGDSAYEQYF.

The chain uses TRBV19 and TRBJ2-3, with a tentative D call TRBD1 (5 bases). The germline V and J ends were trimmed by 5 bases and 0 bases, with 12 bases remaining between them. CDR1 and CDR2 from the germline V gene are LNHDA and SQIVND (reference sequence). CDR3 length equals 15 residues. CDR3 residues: CASSADTASTDTQYF. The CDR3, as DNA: TGTGCCAGTAGTGCGGACACCGCTAGCACAGATACGCAGTATTTT.

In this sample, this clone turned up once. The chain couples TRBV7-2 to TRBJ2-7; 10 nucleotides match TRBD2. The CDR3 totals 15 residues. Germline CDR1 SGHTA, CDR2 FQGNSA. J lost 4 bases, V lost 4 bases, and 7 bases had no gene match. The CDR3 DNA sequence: TGTGCCAGCAGCTCCCGGACTAGCGGATTGTACGAGCAGTACTTC. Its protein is CASSSRTSGLYEQYF.

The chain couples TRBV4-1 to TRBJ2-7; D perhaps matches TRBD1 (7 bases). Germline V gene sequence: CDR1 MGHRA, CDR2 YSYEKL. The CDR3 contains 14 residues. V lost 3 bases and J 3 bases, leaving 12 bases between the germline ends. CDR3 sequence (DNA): TGCGCCAGCAGCCAGGAGGGGGCTCGCTACGAGCAGTACTTC. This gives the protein CASSQEGARYEQYF.

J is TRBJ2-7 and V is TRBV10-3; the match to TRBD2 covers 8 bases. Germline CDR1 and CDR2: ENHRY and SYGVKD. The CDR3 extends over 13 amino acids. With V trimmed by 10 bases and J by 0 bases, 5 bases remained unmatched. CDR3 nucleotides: TGTGCCACAAGCGGGGGAGGCTCCTACGAGCAGTACTTC. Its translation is CATSGGGSYEQYF.

The CDR3 loop reads CASSLVGENEKLFF. Written as DNA, the CDR3 is TGTGCCAGCAGCTTAGTAGGGGAAAATGAAAAACTGTTTTTT. This rearrangement joins TRBV7-9 to TRBJ1-4; D might be TRBD1 (5 bases). Trimming shortened V by 1 base and J by 5 bases, and 8 bases separated the two germline ends. Germline V gives CDR1 SEHNR, CDR2 FQNEAQ (reference sequence). This CDR3 is 14 amino acids long.

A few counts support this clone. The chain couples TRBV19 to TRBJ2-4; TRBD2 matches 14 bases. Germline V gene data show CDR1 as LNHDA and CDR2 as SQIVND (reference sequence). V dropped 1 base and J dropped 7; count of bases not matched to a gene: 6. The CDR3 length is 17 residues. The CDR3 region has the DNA TGTGCCAGTAGTATAGGCCGGGGACTAGCGGGAGATAACATTCAGTACTTC. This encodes CASSIGRGLAGDNIQYF. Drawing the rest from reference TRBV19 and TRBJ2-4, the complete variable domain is DGGITQSPKYLFRKEGQNVTLSCEQNLNHDAMYWYRQDPGQGLRLIYYSQIVNDFQKGDIAEGYSVSREKKESFPLTVTSAQKNPTAFYLCASSIGRGLAGDNIQYFGAGTRLSVL.

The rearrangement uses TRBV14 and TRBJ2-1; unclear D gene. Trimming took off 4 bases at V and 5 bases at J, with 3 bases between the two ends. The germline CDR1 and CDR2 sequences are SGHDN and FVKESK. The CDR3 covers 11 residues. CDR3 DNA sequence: TGTGCCAGCAGCCCCAACAATGAGCAGTTCTTC. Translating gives CASSPNNEQFF. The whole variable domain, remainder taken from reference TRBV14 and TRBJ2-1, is EAGVTQFPSHSVIEKGQTVTLRCDPISGHDNLYWYRRVMGKEIKFLLHFVKESKQDESGMPNNRFLAERTGGTYSTLKVQPAELEDSGVYFCASSPNNEQFFGPGTRLTVL.

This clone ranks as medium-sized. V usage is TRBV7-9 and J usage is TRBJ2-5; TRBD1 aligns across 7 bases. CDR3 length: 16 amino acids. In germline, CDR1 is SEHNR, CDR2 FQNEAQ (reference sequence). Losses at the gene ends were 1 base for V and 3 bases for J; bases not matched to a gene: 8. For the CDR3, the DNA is TGTGCCAGCAGCTTAGTTGGTTTTGGGACAGAAGAGACCCAGTACTTC. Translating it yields CASSLVGFGTEETQYF.

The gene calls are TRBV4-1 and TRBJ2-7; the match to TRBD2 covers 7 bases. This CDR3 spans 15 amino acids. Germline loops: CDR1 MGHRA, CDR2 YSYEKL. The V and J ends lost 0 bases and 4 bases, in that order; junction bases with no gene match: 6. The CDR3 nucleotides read TGCGCCAGCAGCCAAGAAGCATCTAGCGGTTACGAGCAGTACTTC. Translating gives CASSQEASSGYEQYF.

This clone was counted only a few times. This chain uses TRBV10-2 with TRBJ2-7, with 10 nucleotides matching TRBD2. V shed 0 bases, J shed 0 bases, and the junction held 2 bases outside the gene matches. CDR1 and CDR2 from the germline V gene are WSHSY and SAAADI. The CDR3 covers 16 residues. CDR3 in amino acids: CASSESASGSSYEQYF. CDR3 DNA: TGCGCCAGCAGTGAGTCGGCTAGCGGGAGCTCCTACGAGCAGTACTTC.

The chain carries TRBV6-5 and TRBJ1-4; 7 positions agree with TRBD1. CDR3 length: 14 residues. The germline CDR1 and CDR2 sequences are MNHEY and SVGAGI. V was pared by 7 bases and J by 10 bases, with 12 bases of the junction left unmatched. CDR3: CASTGTEAGSKLFF. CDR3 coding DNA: TGTGCCAGCACCGGGACAGAGGCAGGATCAAAACTGTTTTTT.

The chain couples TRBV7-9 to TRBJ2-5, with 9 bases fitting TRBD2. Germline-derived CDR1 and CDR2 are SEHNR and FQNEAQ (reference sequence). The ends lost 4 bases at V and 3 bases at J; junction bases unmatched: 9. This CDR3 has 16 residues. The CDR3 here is CASSSPVRLAEETQYF. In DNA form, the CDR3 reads TGTGCCAGCAGCTCGCCCGTTCGACTAGCGGAAGAGACCCAGTACTTC. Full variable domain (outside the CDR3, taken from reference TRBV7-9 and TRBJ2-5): DTGVSQNPRHKITKRGQNVTFRCDPISEHNRLYWYRQTLGQGPEFLTYFQNEAQLEKSRLLSDRFSAERPKGSFSTLEIQRTEQGDSAMYLCASSSPVRLAEETQYFGPGTRLLVL.

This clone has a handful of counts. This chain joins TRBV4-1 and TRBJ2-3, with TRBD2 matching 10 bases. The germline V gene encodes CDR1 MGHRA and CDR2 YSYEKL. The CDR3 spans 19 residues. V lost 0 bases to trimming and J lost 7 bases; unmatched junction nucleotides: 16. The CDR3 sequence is CASSQEVLAGDPTLYTQYF. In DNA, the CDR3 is TGCGCCAGCAGCCAAGAAGTCCTAGCGGGGGACCCTACGTTATATACGCAGTATTTT.

CDR3 amino acids: CASSLAGQGVAQETQYF. The CDR3 bases are TGCGCCAGCAGCTTGGCTGGACAGGGAGTTGCCCAAGAGACCCAGTACTTC. V and J are TRBV5-1 and TRBJ2-5; 8 positions agree with TRBD1. The length of the CDR3 is 17 residues. Germline V lookup: CDR1 SGHRS, CDR2 YFSETQ. Trimming cost V 0 bases and J 1 base; bases outside gene matches: 8.

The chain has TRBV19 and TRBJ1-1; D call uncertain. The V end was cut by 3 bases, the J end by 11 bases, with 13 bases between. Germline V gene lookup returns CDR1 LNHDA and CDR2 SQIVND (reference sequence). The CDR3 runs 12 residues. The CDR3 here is CASSIGGRNAFF. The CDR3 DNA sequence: TGTGCCAGTAGTATTGGAGGCAGGAACGCTTTCTTT.

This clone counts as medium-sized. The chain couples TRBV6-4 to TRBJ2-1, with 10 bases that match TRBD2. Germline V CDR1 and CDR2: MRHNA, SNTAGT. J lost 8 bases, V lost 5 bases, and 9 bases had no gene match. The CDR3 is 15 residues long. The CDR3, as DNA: TGTGCCAGCAGTAACGCGGCTAGCGGGAGTCATGAGCAGTTCTTC. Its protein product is CASSNAASGSHEQFF.

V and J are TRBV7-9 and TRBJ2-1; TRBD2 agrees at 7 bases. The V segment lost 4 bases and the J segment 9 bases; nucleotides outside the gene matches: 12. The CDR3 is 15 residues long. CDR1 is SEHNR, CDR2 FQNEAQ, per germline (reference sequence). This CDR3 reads CASSSRDPGGIEQFF. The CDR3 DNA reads TGTGCCAGCAGCTCACGGGACCCCGGGGGGATTGAGCAGTTCTTC.

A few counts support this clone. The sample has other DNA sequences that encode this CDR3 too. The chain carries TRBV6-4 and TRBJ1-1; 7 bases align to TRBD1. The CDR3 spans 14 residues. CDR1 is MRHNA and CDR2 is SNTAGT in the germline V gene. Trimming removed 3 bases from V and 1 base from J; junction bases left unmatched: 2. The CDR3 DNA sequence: TGTGCCAGCAGTGAAGGGGGCCCGAACACTGAAGCTTTCTTT. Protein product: CASSEGGPNTEAFF.

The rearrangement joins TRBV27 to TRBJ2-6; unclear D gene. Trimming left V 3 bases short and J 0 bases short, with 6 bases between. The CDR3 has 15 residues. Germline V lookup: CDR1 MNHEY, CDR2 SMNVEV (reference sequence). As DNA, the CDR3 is TGTGCCAGCAGTTTTAGTAGCTCTGGGGCCAACGTCCTGACTTTC. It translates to CASSFSSSGANVLTF.